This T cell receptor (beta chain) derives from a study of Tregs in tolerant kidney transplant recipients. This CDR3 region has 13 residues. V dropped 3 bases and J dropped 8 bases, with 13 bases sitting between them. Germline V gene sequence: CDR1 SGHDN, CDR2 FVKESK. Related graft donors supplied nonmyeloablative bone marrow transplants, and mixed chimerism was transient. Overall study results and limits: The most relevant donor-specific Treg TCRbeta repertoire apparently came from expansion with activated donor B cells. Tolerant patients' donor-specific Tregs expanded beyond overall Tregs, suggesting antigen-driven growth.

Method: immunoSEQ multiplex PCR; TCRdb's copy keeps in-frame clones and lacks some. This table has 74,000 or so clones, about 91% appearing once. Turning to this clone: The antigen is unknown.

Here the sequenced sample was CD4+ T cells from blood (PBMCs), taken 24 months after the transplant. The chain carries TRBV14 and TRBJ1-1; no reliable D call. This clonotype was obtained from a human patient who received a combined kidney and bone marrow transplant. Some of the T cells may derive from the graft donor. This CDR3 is CASSQGVGAEAFF. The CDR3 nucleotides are TGTGCCAGCAGCCAGGGAGTGGGAGCAGAAGCTTTCTTT.